This T cell receptor beta chain was sequenced for a study of OX40 agonist ivuxolimab in advanced cancers. Context from the whole study: Ivuxolimab, which targeted the costimulatory receptor OX40 (CD134), was an agonistic, fully human IgG2 monoclonal antibody. Intravenous ivuxolimab was administered to patients every 2 weeks at six dose levels: 0.01, 0.1, 0.3, 1.5, 3 and 10 mg/kg. Of the roughly 51 dose-escalation patients, hepatocellular carcinoma was present in 19, melanoma in roughly 15, renal cell carcinoma in 9 and head and neck cancer in 9. A male proportion of nearly 85% and a mean age of approximately 62 years, ranging from 23 to 79, were recorded for the dose-escalation cohort. Prior anti-PD-1, anti-PD-L1 or anti-CTLA-4 therapy was permitted, and approximately 42% of dose-escalation patients had received checkpoint inhibitors. Three dose-escalation patients achieved partial responses, one with hepatocellular carcinoma and two with cutaneous melanoma. The point of sequencing TCRbeta in the periphery was to test whether ivuxolimab changed TCR sequence diversity and drove clonal T-cell expansion. The paper reports the monotherapy dose-escalation portion (N of about 47 patients) of the phase I ivuxolimab trial.

Comments on this clone: What antigen it recognizes has not been identified. No much larger clone is present one base from it, and per-base qualities are unavailable.

For sequencing of the TCRbeta CDR3 region, genomic DNA was extracted from the sorted cells. The immunoSEQ Assay was used to sequence the TCRbeta CDR3 regions. TCRdb holds this immuneACCESS table with in-frame rearrangements only. Some clones are missing; in checked studies, unresolved V genes explain under half, and the rest has no known cause. Counted in this sample were about 69,000 clones; 70% to 90% of them appeared once. The top ten clonotypes cover about 5.9% of the sample. The CDR3 runs 11 residues from the cysteine to the phenylalanine. The read is trimmed to its CDR3 DNA, 33 bases read in frame from base 1. From the germline V gene (reference sequence), CDR1 is PRHDT and CDR2 is FYEKMQ. A distance of 5 bases separates the germline ends of V and J, which lose 2 bases and 7 bases respectively. The paper as a whole reports these results and caveats: After ivuxolimab, more expanded clones were found on average in CD8+ T cells than in CD4+ T cells. In the 0.1-3.0 mg/kg groups, partial responders were among the patients with the lowest normalized peripheral clonal expansion, particularly in CD8+ T cells. Which antigens the clonally expanded peripheral T cells were specific for was not determined. Low levels of normalized T-cell clonal expansion were also seen in some nonresponding patients. At doses of 0.1 to 3.0 mg/kg, clonal expansion of both CD4+ and CD8+ blood T cells was observed from baseline to week 6.

The trial excluded patients who had a history of autoimmune disease or were on systemic immunosuppression. In every dose cohort, peripheral blood was drawn for TCR sequencing at baseline, cycle 4 day 1, and cycle 7 day 1. Samples came from an open-label, multicenter, first-in-human phase I dose-escalation trial of ivuxolimab. Adults with locally advanced or metastatic head and neck squamous cell, hepatocellular, melanoma or renal cell carcinoma were enrolled in the trial. Before TCR sequencing, CD4+ and CD8+ T cells were separately sorted from peripheral blood. The chain joins TRBV13 to TRBJ1-1, with the D gene uncertain. The receptor comes from an adult with an advanced solid tumor such as melanoma, head and neck, liver or kidney cancer. The specimen comprised CD4+ or CD8+ T cells sorted from blood, sampled in a trial of the OX40 agonist ivuxolimab. Here the CDR3 is given as CASSLNVEAFF. Read as DNA, the sequence is TGTGCCAGCAGCTTAAATGTTGAAGCTTTCTTT.